The text below deals with one T cell receptor beta chain. No antigen is known for it. The data were produced by immunoSEQ multiplex PCR, yet TCRdb's version contains in-frame clones alone and is incomplete. Of more than 45,000 clones listed, roughly 90% were seen once; the top ten hold roughly 48%. The data derive from a study of OX40 agonist ivuxolimab in advanced cancers. Study overall: Every 2 weeks, patients got intravenous ivuxolimab at one of six dose levels (0.01-10 mg/kg). Partial responses were achieved by three patients, one with hepatocellular carcinoma and two with cutaneous melanoma.

Study findings and constraints: Not determined was the antigen specificity of the expanded peripheral T cells.

CDR1 and CDR2 from the germline V gene are MNHEY and SVGAGI. The CDR3 extends over 15 amino acids. The V and J ends lost 7 bases and 0 bases respectively, with 10 bases between them. This chain connects TRBV6-5 to TRBJ1-6; D unclear. This receptor was obtained from an adult with an advanced solid tumor such as melanoma, head and neck, liver or kidney cancer. Here the sequenced sample was CD4+ or CD8+ T cells sorted from blood, taken in a trial of the OX40 agonist ivuxolimab. CDR3 sequence (DNA): TGTGCCAGCAAACTGGGGAGCTCCTATAATTCACCCCTCCACTTT. Protein sequence: CASKLGSSYNSPLHF.